What follows describes a single T cell receptor beta chain. The CDR3 is 14 amino acids. Per germline, CDR1 SEHNR and CDR2 FQNEAQ (reference sequence). V lost 5 bases, J lost 3 bases, and 6 bases stayed unmatched. This entry comes from a study of lymphopenia after photon versus proton radiotherapy. Repertoires were generated with immunoSEQ multiplex PCR, while TCRdb's copy carries only in-frame clones and drops some. This table holds 150,000 or so clones, about nine tenths found once. The receptor was isolated from a man between 50 and 59 years old with gastric cancer. The rearrangement links TRBV7-9 to TRBJ2-7, with 8 nucleotides matching TRBD1. Sequencing was performed on peripheral blood, taken from a patient treated with photon-based radiotherapy. The CDR3 loop reads CASSPRTGNYEQYF. CDR3 nucleotide sequence: TGTGCCAGCAGCCCGCGGACAGGGAACTACGAGCAGTACTTC.